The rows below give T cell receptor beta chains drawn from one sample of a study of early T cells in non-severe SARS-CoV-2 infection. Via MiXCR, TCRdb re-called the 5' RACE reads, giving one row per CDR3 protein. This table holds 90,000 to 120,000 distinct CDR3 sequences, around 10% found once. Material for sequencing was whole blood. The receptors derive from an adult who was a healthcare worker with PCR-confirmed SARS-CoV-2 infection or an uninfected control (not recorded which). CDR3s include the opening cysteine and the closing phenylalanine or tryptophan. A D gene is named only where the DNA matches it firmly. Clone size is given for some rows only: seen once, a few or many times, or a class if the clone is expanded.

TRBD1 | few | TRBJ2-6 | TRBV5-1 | CASSLVQGELSGANVLTF | TGCGCCAGCAGCTTGGTTCAGGGGGAATTGTCTGGGGCCAACGTCCTGACTTTC
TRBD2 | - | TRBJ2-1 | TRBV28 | CASSTQVTSGPEGQFF | TGTGCCAGCAGTACCCAGGTGACTAGCGGCCCAGAGGGGCAGTTCTTC
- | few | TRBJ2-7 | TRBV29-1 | CSARPRTYEQYF | TGCAGCGCCAGACCTCGGACCTACGAGCAGTACTTC
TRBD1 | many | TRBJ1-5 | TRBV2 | CASSVGGQGPNQPQHF | TGTGCCAGCAGTGTGGGAGGACAGGGCCCCAATCAGCCCCAGCATTTT
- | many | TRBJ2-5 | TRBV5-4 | CASSLRVEETQYF | TGTGCCAGCAGCTTGAGGGTAGAAGAGACCCAGTACTTC
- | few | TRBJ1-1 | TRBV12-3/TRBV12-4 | CASSPSGQTEAFF | TGTGCCAGCAGCCCGTCCGGGCAGACTGAAGCTTTCTTT
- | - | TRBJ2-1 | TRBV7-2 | CASSLGGFSSYNEQFF | TGTGCCAGCAGCTTAGGTGGATTCAGCTCCTACAATGAGCAGTTCTTC
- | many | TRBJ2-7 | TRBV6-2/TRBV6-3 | CASSYSTKLATYEQYF | TGTGCCAGCAGTTACTCGACGAAATTGGCGACCTACGAGCAGTACTTC
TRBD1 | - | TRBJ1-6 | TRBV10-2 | CASSDIRGRDSYNSPLHF | TGCGCCAGCAGTGATATCAGGGGGCGAGACTCCTATAATTCACCCCTCCACTTT
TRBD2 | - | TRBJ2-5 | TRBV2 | CASSLGTSGGASETQYF | TGTGCCAGCAGTTTGGGGACTAGCGGGGGGGCCAGTGAGACCCAGTACTTC
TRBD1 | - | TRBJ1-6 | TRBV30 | CAWENYPGQGGNSPLHF | TGTGCCTGGGAAAACTATCCGGGACAGGGTGGTAATTCACCCCTCCACTTT
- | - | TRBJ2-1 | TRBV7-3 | CASSPLVSNEQFF | TGTGCCAGCAGCCCTCTAGTATCCAATGAGCAGTTCTTC
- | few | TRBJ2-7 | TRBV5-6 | CASSGGSYEQYF | TGTGCCAGCAGCGGGGGAAGCTACGAGCAGTACTTC
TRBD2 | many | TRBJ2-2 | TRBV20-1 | CSARAGGNTGELFF | TGCAGTGCTAGAGCGGGGGGGAACACCGGGGAGCTGTTTTTT
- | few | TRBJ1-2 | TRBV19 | CASSILGQDPYGYTF | TGTGCCAGTAGTATTTTAGGACAAGACCCCTATGGCTACACCTTC